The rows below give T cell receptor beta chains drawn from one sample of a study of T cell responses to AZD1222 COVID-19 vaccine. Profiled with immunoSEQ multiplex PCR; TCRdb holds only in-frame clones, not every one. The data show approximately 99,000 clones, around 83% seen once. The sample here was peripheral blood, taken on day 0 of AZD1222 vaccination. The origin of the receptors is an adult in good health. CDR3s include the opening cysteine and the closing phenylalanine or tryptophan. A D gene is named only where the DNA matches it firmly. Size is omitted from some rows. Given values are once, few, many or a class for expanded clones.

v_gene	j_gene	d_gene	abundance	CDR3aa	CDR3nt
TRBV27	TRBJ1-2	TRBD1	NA	CASSTWTGLTKRGYTF	TGTGCCAGCAGTACATGGACAGGCCTCACCAAGAGGGGCTACACCTTC
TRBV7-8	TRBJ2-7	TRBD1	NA	CASSLGGDRGHEQYF	TGTGCCAGCAGCTTAGGAGGGGACAGGGGACACGAGCAGTACTTC
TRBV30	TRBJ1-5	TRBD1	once	CARSRGSNQPQHF	TGTGCCCGATCCAGGGGGAGCAATCAGCCCCAGCATTTT
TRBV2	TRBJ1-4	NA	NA	CATGALNEKLFF	TGTGCCACAGGGGCACTTAATGAAAAACTGTTTTTT
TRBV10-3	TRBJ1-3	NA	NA	CAIRGDADSGNTIYF	TGTGCCATCAGGGGGGACGCAGACTCTGGAAACACCATATATTTT
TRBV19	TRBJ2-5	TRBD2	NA	CASSSPGLAGSETQYF	TGTGCCAGTAGTTCACCGGGACTAGCGGGGTCTGAGACCCAGTACTTC
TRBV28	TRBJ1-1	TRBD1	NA	CASRDRGVTEAFF	TGTGCCAGCAGGGACAGGGGGGTAACTGAAGCTTTCTTT
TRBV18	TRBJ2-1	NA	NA	CASSPLAGKQQFF	TGTGCCAGCTCACCCCTGGCGGGAAAACAGCAGTTCTTC
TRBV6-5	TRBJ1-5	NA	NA	CASSSSTVGNQPQHF	TGTGCCAGCAGCTCCTCAACAGTGGGCAATCAGCCCCAGCATTTT
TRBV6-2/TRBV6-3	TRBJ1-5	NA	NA	CASSYEGSNQPQHF	TGTGCCAGCAGTTACGAGGGTTCCAATCAGCCCCAGCATTTT
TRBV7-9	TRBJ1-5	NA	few	CASSLEKSNQPQHF	TGTGCCAGCAGCTTAGAGAAGAGCAATCAGCCCCAGCATTTT
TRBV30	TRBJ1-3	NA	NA	CAWNEGRGNTIYF	TGTGCCTGGAACGAAGGGAGGGGAAACACCATATATTTT
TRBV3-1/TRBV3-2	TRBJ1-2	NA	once	CASSKKGWTGETYGYTF	TGTGCCAGCAGTAAAAAGGGGTGGACCGGGGAGACCTATGGCTACACCTTC
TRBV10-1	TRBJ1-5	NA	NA	CASSERVGRTNSNQPQHF	TGCGCCAGCAGTGAGAGGGTTGGCAGGACAAATAGCAATCAGCCCCAGCATTTT
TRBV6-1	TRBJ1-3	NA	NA	CASSGPTGGNTIYF	TGTGCCAGCAGTGGTCCGACAGGTGGAAACACCATATATTTT
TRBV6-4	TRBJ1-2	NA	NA	CASSDSTVGPAYGYTF	TGTGCCAGCAGTGACTCGACGGTAGGGCCCGCATATGGCTACACCTTC